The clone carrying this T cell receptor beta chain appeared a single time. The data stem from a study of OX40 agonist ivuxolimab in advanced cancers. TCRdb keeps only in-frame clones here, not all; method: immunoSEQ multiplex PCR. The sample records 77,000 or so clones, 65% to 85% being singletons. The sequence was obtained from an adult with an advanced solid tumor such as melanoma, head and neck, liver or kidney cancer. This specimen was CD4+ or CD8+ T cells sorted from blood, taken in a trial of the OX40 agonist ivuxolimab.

The CDR3 DNA follows: TGTGCCAGCAGCCGAACCGGGGGTTCCGGTAACTATGGCTACACCTTC. Encoded protein: CASSRTGGSGNYGYTF. The V call is TRBV5-5, the J call TRBJ1-2; D perhaps matches TRBD1 (5 bases). The CDR3 sequence is 16 residues long. CDR1 and CDR2 (germline): SGHKS, YYEKEE (reference sequence). The V and J ends lost 4 bases and 1 base respectively, with 17 bases between them.